The 6 T cell receptor beta chains listed next were all sequenced from one sample in a study of T cells after yellow fever vaccination. TCRdb reprocessed the 5' RACE reads via MiXCR and lists one record per CDR3 protein. This table has approximately 510,000 distinct CDR3 sequences, roughly a fifth appearing once. The material was PBMCs, obtained 20 to 25 days after the first yellow fever vaccination. The receptors were sampled from a man younger than 30 who received the YFV17D yellow fever vaccine.

This chain joins TRBV7-3 and TRBJ1-1; tentative D call: TRBD1 (6 bases). This CDR3 has 14 residues. Germline lookup yields CDR1 SGHTA and CDR2 FQGTGA. Trimming pared 5 bases from V and 5 bases from J, leaving 15 bases between. CDR3 amino acids: CASSPTGRSTEAFF. CDR3 bases: TGTGCCAGCAGCCCGACAGGCCGGTCTACTGAAGCTTTCTTT.

This clonotype was counted between two and nine times. V and J are TRBV24-1 and TRBJ1-2; D might be TRBD1 (6 bases). The ends were cut back, 9 bases at V and 2 bases at J, with 9 bases in the middle. The CDR3 has 12 amino acids. Germline CDR1 and CDR2: KGHDR and SFDVKD. CDR3 region: CATGGANYGYTF. DNA for the CDR3: TGTGCCACCGGGGGCGCGAACTATGGCTACACCTTC.

This clonotype was observed a few times. The chain employs TRBV7-9 and TRBJ1-6; possible D gene TRBD1, 5 bases. Trimming cost V 7 bases and J 7 bases, with 17 bases left between them. This CDR3 has 15 residues. Germline V gives CDR1 SEHNR, CDR2 FQNEAQ (reference sequence). CDR3 DNA: TGTGCCAGCACGCCAACGGGGGGACGCAATTCACCCCTCCACTTT. It is translated as CASTPTGGRNSPLHF.

The sample holds a few counts of this clonotype. This sequence joins TRBV4-3 and TRBJ1-1, with D possibly being TRBD1 (6 bases). V lost 5 bases to trimming and J lost 12 bases, with 25 bases between them. Germline V gives CDR1 LGHNA, CDR2 YSLEER. This CDR3 has 15 amino acids. The CDR3: CASSVGEGGVFSTFF. The CDR3 bases are TGCGCCAGCAGCGTAGGAGAAGGGGGGGTCTTTTCGACTTTCTTT.

This clonotype was counted between two and nine times. The chain is built from TRBV27 and TRBJ2-4; D unclear. V lost 0 bases to trimming and J lost 0 bases, with 9 bases between them. This CDR3 comprises 16 residues. From germline, CDR1 is MNHEY and CDR2 SMNVEV (reference sequence). CDR3 bases: TGTGCCAGCAGTTTATCCATTCACCTAGCCAAAAACATTCAGTACTTC. Translated: CASSLSIHLAKNIQYF.

The chain has TRBV5-1 and TRBJ2-1; D perhaps matches TRBD2 (6 bases). Germline loops: CDR1 SGHRS, CDR2 YFSETQ. Trimming left V 4 bases short and J 5 bases short, with 19 bases between. The CDR3 is 16 amino acids. CDR3 nucleotides: TGCGCCAGCAGCCGGGGGATCGGCAGCTTAGACAATGAGCAGTTCTTC. Residues: CASSRGIGSLDNEQFF.